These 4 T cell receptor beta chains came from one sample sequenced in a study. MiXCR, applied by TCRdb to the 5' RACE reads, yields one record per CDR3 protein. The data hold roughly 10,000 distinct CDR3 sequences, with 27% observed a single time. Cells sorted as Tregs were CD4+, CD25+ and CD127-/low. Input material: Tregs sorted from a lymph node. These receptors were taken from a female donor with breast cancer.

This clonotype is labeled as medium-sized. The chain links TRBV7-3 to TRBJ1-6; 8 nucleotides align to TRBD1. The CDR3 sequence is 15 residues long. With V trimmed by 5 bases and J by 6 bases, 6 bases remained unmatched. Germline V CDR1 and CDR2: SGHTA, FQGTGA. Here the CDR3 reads CASSRGTGINSPLHF. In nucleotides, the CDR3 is TGTGCCAGCAGCCGCGGGACAGGAATTAATTCACCCCTCCACTTT.

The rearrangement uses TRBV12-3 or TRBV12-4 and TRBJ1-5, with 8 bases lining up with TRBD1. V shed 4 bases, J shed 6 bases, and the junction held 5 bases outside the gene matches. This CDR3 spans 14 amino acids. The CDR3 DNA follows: TGTGCCAGCAGTTGGCAGGGGGCGGTTCAGCCCCAGCATTTT. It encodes CASSWQGAVQPQHF.

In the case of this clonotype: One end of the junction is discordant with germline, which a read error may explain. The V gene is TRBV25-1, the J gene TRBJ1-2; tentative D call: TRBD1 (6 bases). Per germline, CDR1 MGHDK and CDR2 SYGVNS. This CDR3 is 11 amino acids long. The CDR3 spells CATSIGGGYTF. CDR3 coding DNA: TGTGCCACCAGTATAGGGGGAGGCTACACCTTC.

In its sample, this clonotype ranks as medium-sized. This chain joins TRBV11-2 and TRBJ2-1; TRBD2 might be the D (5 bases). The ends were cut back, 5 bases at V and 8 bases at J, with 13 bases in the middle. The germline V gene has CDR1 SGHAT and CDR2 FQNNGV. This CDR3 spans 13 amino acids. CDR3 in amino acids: CASSPYYGDEQFF. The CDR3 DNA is TGTGCCAGCAGCCCTTACTACGGGGATGAGCAGTTCTTC.